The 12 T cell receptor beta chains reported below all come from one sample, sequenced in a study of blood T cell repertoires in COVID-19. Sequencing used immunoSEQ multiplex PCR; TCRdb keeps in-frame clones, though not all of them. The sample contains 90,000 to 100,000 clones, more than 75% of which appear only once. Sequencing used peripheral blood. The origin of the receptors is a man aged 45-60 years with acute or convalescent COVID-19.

Here the CDR3 reads CAWRETGGNQPQHF. Written as DNA, the CDR3 is TGTGCCTGGAGAGAAACAGGGGGCAATCAGCCCCAGCATTTT. The chain links TRBV30 to TRBJ1-5; 7 nucleotides match TRBD1. Losses at the gene ends were 3 bases for V and 2 bases for J; bases not matched to a gene: 4. Germline CDR1 GTSNPN, CDR2 SVGIG (reference sequence). CDR3 length equals 14 residues.

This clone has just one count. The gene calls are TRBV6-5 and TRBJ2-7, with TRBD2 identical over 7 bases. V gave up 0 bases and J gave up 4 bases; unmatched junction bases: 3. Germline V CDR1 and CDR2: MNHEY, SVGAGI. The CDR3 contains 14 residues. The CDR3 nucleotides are TGTGCCAGCAGTTACTCGGGAGGGTTATACGAGCAGTACTTC. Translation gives CASSYSGGLYEQYF.

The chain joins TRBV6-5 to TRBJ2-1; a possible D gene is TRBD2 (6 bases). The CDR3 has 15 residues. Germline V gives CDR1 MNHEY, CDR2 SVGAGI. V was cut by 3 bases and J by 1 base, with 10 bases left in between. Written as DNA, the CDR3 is TGTGCCAGCAGTTATAGACTAGTTTCCTACAATGAGCAGTTCTTC. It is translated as CASSYRLVSYNEQFF.

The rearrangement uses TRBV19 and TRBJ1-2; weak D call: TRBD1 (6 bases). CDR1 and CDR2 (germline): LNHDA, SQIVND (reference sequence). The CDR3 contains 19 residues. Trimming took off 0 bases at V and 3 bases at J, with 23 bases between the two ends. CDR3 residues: CASSIDQGLQGTSDYGYTF. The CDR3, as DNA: TGTGCCAGTAGTATAGATCAGGGGCTCCAGGGAACTTCAGACTATGGCTACACCTTC.

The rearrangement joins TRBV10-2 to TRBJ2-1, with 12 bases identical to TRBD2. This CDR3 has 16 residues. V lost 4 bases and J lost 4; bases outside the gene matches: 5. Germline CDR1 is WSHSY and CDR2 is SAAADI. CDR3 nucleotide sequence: TGCGCCAGCAGTGTGTGGACTAGCGGGATTTACAATGAGCAGTTCTTC. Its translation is CASSVWTSGIYNEQFF.

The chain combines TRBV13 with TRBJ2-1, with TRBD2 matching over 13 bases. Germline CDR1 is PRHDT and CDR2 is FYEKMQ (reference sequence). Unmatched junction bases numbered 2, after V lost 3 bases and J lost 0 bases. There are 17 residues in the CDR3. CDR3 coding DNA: TGTGCCAGCAGCTTCCGGACTAGCGGGAGCTCCTACAATGAGCAGTTCTTC. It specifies CASSFRTSGSSYNEQFF.

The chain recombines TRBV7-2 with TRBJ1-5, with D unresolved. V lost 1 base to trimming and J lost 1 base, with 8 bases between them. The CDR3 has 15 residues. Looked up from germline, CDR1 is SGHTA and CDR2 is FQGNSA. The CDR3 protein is CASSLEYSSNQPQHF. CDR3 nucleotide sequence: TGTGCCAGCAGCTTAGAGTACTCAAGCAATCAGCCCCAGCATTTT. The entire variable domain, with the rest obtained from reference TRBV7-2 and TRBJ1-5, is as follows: GAGVSQSPSNKVTEKGKDVELRCDPISGHTALYWYRQSLGQGLEFLIYFQGNSAPDKSGLPSDRFSAERTGGSVSTLTIQRTQQEDSAVYLCASSLEYSSNQPQHFGDGTRLSIL.

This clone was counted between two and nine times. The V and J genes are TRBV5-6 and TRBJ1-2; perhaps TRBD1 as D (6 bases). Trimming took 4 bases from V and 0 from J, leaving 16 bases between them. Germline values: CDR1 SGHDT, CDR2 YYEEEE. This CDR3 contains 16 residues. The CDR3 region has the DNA TGTGCCAGCAGCACGGGGGGCGTCCATTCTAACTATGGCTACACCTTC. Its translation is CASSTGGVHSNYGYTF.

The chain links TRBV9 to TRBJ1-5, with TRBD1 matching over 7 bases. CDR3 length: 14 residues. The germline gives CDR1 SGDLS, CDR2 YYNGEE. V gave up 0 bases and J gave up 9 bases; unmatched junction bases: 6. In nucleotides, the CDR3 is TGTGCCAGCAGCGTAGATGCAGGGGGGAGGCCCCAGCATTTT. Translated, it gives CASSVDAGGRPQHF.

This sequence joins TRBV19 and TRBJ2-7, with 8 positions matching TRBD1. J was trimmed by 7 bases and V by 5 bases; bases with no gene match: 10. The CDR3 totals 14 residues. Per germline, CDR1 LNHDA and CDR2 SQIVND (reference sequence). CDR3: CASSGGQGAREQYF. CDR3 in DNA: TGTGCCAGTAGTGGGGGGCAGGGGGCGAGAGAGCAGTACTTC.

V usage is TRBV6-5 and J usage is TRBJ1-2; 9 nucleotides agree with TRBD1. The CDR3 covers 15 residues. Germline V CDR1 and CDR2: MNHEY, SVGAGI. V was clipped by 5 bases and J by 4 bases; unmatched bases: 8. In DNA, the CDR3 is TGTGCCAGCAGTCGCGCCGGGACAGGGACCTATGGCTACACCTTC. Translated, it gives CASSRAGTGTYGYTF.

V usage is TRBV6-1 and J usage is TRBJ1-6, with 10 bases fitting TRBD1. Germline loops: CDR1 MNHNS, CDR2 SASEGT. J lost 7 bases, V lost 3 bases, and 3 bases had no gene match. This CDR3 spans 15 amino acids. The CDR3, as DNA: TGTGCCAGCAGTGATCCGGGACAGGGGAATTCACCCCTCCACTTT. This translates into CASSDPGQGNSPLHF.